What follows describes a single T cell receptor (beta chain). This specimen comes from a study of blood T cell repertoires in COVID-19. The wider study: T cells, B-cell-depleted T cells, or PBMCs supplied cDNA or gDNA.

Using immunoSEQ multiplex PCR, the repertoire was profiled, and TCRdb retains in-frame clones only, with some absent. The profile shows about 210,000 clones, 70% to 90% of them singletons. Deletions cut 5 bases from V and 5 bases from J, with 13 bases between. The CDR3 contains 13 residues. The sequence derives from a man in his forties or fifties with acute or convalescent COVID-19. The sequenced material came from peripheral blood. This sequence joins TRBV12-3 or TRBV12-4 and TRBJ2-7; D is possibly TRBD1 (6 bases). The CDR3 DNA reads TGTGCCAGCAGTGGGGGACAAGACCACGAGCAGTACTTC. Translating gives CASSGGQDHEQYF.